A single sample is the source of the 25 T cell receptor beta chains below, sequenced in a study of identical twins. TCRdb ran MiXCR on the 5' RACE reads and lists one entry per CDR3 protein. The data show more than 200,000 distinct CDR3 sequences, with around 15% seen just once and 8.8% held by the top ten. The sample taken for sequencing was memory (CD45RO+) T cells sorted from blood. The receptors originated from a woman younger than 35 in good health.

This clonotype occurred a few times. V and J are TRBV24-1 and TRBJ2-3; no clear D. From germline, CDR1 is KGHDR and CDR2 SFDVKD. This CDR3 has 13 amino acids. The V end was cut by 4 bases, the J end by 6 bases, with 10 bases between. The CDR3 DNA reads TGTGCCACCAGTGACGGGCCGCCGGATACGCAGTATTTT. It encodes CATSDGPPDTQYF.

The chain uses TRBV6-6 and TRBJ2-7; D is unresolved. There are 13 residues in the CDR3. V was cut by 2 bases and J by 7 bases, with 12 bases left in between. Germline V CDR1 and CDR2: MNHNY, SVGAGI (reference sequence). The CDR3 nucleotides are TGTGCCAGCAGTTACGCCTACACCGGGGAGCAGTACTTC. It translates to CASSYAYTGEQYF.

The chain is built from TRBV7-2 and TRBJ2-7; 10 bases line up with TRBD1. The CDR3 covers 16 residues. Trimming at V came to 5 bases and at J to 1 base, leaving 8 bases not matched to a gene. Germline V lookup: CDR1 SGHTA, CDR2 FQGNSA. CDR3 protein: CASSARQGARSYEQYF. As DNA, the CDR3 is TGTGCCAGCAGCGCCAGACAGGGGGCTCGATCCTACGAGCAGTACTTC.

The gene calls are TRBV7-2 and TRBJ2-3; 8 nucleotides line up with TRBD2. V shed 3 bases and J 6 bases; nucleotides not matched to a gene: 11. CDR3 length equals 16 residues. Germline values: CDR1 SGHTA, CDR2 FQGNSA. Here the CDR3 reads CASSFTGTSNSDTQYF. In DNA form, the CDR3 reads TGTGCCAGCAGCTTTACCGGGACTAGTAACTCTGATACGCAGTATTTT. Variable domain in full (rest from reference TRBV7-2 and TRBJ2-3): GAGVSQSPSNKVTEKGKDVELRCDPISGHTALYWYRQSLGQGLEFLIYFQGNSAPDKSGLPSDRFSAERTGGSVSTLTIQRTQQEDSAVYLCASSFTGTSNSDTQYFGPGTRLTVL.

The CDR3 bases are TGCAGCGTTCTGGGCCTAGGCGAGAGGGAGCTGTTTTTT. Amino acids: CSVLGLGERELFF. The chain is built from TRBV29-1 and TRBJ2-2; D ambiguous. There are 13 residues in the CDR3. The germline gives CDR1 SQVTM, CDR2 ANQGSEA. Trimming took 5 bases from V and 9 from J, leaving 16 bases between them.

J is TRBJ1-1 and V is TRBV5-6; no reliable D call. Trimming left V 4 bases short and J 5 bases short, with 9 bases between. The germline V gene has CDR1 SGHDT and CDR2 YYEEEE. This CDR3 has 12 amino acids. CDR3 in DNA: TGTGCCAGCAGCAATAGGCAAACTGAAGCTTTCTTT. This gives the protein CASSNRQTEAFF.

The V and J genes are TRBV7-7 and TRBJ2-2; TRBD1 aligns across 9 bases. Germline CDR1 reads SSHAT; CDR2 reads FNYEAQ (reference sequence). Losses at the gene ends were 8 bases for V and 7 bases for J; bases not matched to a gene: 11. The CDR3 spans 15 residues. CDR3 amino acids: CASGPGQGIGGELFF. DNA for the CDR3: TGTGCCAGCGGACCGGGACAGGGCATCGGCGGGGAGCTGTTTTTT.

This clonotype was seen a few times. The chain carries TRBV2 and TRBJ1-5; D not certain. V lost 7 bases, J lost 11 bases, and 12 bases lay in between. The CDR3 is made up of 11 amino acids. Germline CDR1 SNHLY, CDR2 FYNNEI. CDR3 amino acids: CASKVSGAQHF. CDR3 bases: TGTGCCAGCAAGGTGTCCGGGGCCCAGCATTTT.

The chain recombines TRBV20-1 with TRBJ2-1; D remains ambiguous. The CDR3 loop spans 10 amino acids. Deletions cut 3 bases from V and 8 bases from J, with 5 bases between. Germline lookup yields CDR1 DFQATT and CDR2 SNEGSKA (reference sequence). CDR3 sequence: CSASYYEQFF. The CDR3 nucleotides are TGCAGTGCTAGTTATTATGAGCAGTTCTTC.

This clonotype was recorded only once. This chain joins TRBV7-9 and TRBJ1-4; TRBD1 is a possible D gene (5 bases). This CDR3 is 14 amino acids long. CDR1 SEHNR and CDR2 FQNEAQ come from the germline V gene (reference sequence). V was cut by 5 bases and J by 10 bases, with 17 bases left in between. The CDR3 bases are TGTGCCAGCAGCCCCTTTAGTGGGGCCGGAAAACTGTTTTTT. Translating gives CASSPFSGAGKLFF.

The V call is TRBV27, the J call TRBJ2-6; 8 nucleotides align to TRBD1. V shed 8 bases, J shed 4 bases, and the junction held 13 bases outside the gene matches. The V gene's germline CDR1 is MNHEY and CDR2 SMNVEV (reference sequence). The CDR3 is 17 residues long. In DNA form, the CDR3 reads TGTGCCAGCCGGGCAGGGGGCGTTGAATGGGGGGCCAACGTCCTGACTTTC. This gives the protein CASRAGGVEWGANVLTF.

This clonotype was found a few times. V gene TRBV9 combines with J gene TRBJ2-5, with 11 nucleotides matching TRBD2. Trimming removed 0 bases from V and 0 bases from J; junction bases left unmatched: 1. CDR1 is SGDLS, CDR2 YYNGEE, per germline. CDR3 length: 16 residues. The CDR3 reads CASSVEGLADQETQYF. The CDR3 DNA reads TGTGCCAGCAGCGTAGAGGGACTAGCGGACCAAGAGACCCAGTACTTC.

The CDR3 coding sequence is TGTGCCAGCAGCCAGCGGACCTATGGCTACACCTTC. Its protein is CASSQRTYGYTF. The V and J genes are TRBV3-1 and TRBJ1-2; no definite D call. CDR1 is LGHDT and CDR2 is YNNKEL in the germline V gene (reference sequence). CDR3 length: 12 amino acids. The ends were cut back, 3 bases at V and 4 bases at J, with 6 bases in the middle.

The gene calls are TRBV7-6 and TRBJ2-7, with 11 bases fitting TRBD2. Trimming removed 5 bases from V and 0 bases from J; junction bases left unmatched: 3. This CDR3 contains 15 residues. CDR1 SGHVS and CDR2 FNYEAQ come from the germline V gene. The CDR3 DNA reads as TGTGCCAGCAGCCATAGCGGGAGGGACTCCTACGAGCAGTACTTC. It yields the protein CASSHSGRDSYEQYF. Full variable domain (remainder filled in from reference TRBV7-6 and TRBJ2-7): GAGVSQSPRYKVTKRGQDVALRCDPISGHVSLYWYRQALGQGPEFLTYFNYEAQQDKSGLPNDRFSAERPEGSISTLTIQRTEQRDSAMYRCASSHSGRDSYEQYFGPGTRLTVT.

The rearrangement uses TRBV11-3 and TRBJ1-2; D is unclear. This CDR3 spans 14 amino acids. CDR1 SGHNT and CDR2 YENEEA come from the germline V gene. V was cut by 3 bases and J by 0 bases, with 8 bases left in between. CDR3 loop: CASSFGLANYGYTF. CDR3 nucleotides: TGTGCCAGCAGCTTCGGGTTAGCTAACTATGGCTACACCTTC.

This clonotype has a count of ten or more. V is TRBV9 and J is TRBJ2-3; 11 positions agree with TRBD1. The germline CDR1 and CDR2 sequences are SGDLS and YYNGEE. The CDR3 sequence is 16 residues long. V was clipped by 4 bases and J by 3 bases; unmatched bases: 7. CDR3 sequence (DNA): TGTGCCAGCAGCAGGAGGGGGACAGGGGGAACAGATACGCAGTATTTT. This sequence encodes CASSRRGTGGTDTQYF.

The CDR3 protein is CASSSDRDTEAFF. In DNA, the CDR3 is TGCGCCAGCAGCTCAGACAGGGACACTGAAGCTTTCTTT. The chain employs TRBV5-1 and TRBJ1-1; 7 positions agree with TRBD1. Germline values: CDR1 SGHRS, CDR2 YFSETQ. CDR3 length: 13 amino acids. The ends lost 3 bases at V and 3 bases at J; junction bases unmatched: 2. Supplemented by reference TRBV5-1 and TRBJ1-1, the full variable domain reads KAGVTQTPRYLIKTRGQQVTLSCSPISGHRSVSWYQQTPGQGLQFLFEYFSETQRNKGNFPGRFSGRQFSNSRSEMNVSTLELGDSALYLCASSSDRDTEAFFGQGTRLTVV.

The CDR3 is CASSPLGSQGLAFF. CDR3 in DNA: TGTGCCAGCAGCCCCCTCGGATCACAGGGGCTTGCTTTCTTT. The rearrangement uses TRBV7-2 and TRBJ1-1, with TRBD1 identical over 7 bases. The germline V gene encodes CDR1 SGHTA and CDR2 FQGNSA. The CDR3 has 14 residues. V gave up 5 bases and J gave up 11 bases; unmatched junction bases: 14.

The sample holds a few counts of this clonotype. The chain has TRBV5-6 and TRBJ2-1; D tentatively fits TRBD1 or TRBD2 (5 bases each). V was clipped by 4 bases and J by 4 bases, with 9 bases between them. This CDR3 has 13 residues. In germline, CDR1 is SGHDT, CDR2 YYEEEE. CDR3 sequence: CASSHGGYNEQFF. The CDR3 coding sequence is TGTGCCAGCAGCCATGGGGGTTACAATGAGCAGTTCTTC.

This clonotype has more than one count but fewer than ten. This chain links TRBV19 with TRBJ2-1; TRBD2 matches 14 bases. The CDR3 extends over 15 amino acids. The V and J ends lost 6 bases and 8 bases, in that order; junction bases with no gene match: 6. CDR1 and CDR2 (germline): LNHDA, SQIVND (reference sequence). The CDR3 reads CASRPGLAGVYEQFF. CDR3 nucleotide sequence: TGTGCCAGTAGGCCGGGACTAGCGGGAGTATATGAGCAGTTCTTC.

This clonotype has just a few counts. The chain has TRBV5-1 and TRBJ2-5; TRBD2 matches at 11 bases. Germline lookup yields CDR1 SGHRS and CDR2 YFSETQ. J lost 4 bases, V lost 0 bases, and 5 bases had no gene match. The CDR3 is 16 residues long. In nucleotides, the CDR3 is TGCGCCAGCAGCTTGGAACTACTAGCGGGAGCAGAGACCCAGTACTTC. Translating it yields CASSLELLAGAETQYF.

This chain joins TRBV7-2 and TRBJ2-3; D gene uncertain. The length of the CDR3 is 13 residues. The germline gives CDR1 SGHTA, CDR2 FQGNSA. Deletions cut 3 bases from V and 6 bases from J, with 10 bases between. CDR3 region: CASSFIVYDTQYF. In DNA form, the CDR3 reads TGTGCCAGCAGCTTCATAGTGTATGATACGCAGTATTTT.

This clonotype was observed a few times. The rearrangement uses TRBV5-1 and TRBJ2-7; possibly TRBD1 for D (6 bases). Germline V CDR1 and CDR2: SGHRS, YFSETQ. V lost 5 bases to trimming and J lost 4 bases, with 16 bases between them. This CDR3 contains 14 residues. The CDR3 region is CASSVAGAGYEQYF. CDR3 bases: TGCGCCAGCAGTGTCGCAGGGGCTGGTTACGAGCAGTACTTC.

This clonotype was counted between two and nine times. The chain carries TRBV27 and TRBJ1-6; 12 nucleotides agree with TRBD1. The CDR3 runs to 16 residues. Germline CDR1 MNHEY, CDR2 SMNVEV (reference sequence). Germline trimming cut 6 bases from V and 10 bases from J; bases unmatched to any gene: 10. The CDR3, as DNA: TGTGCCAGCAGATGGGGGACAGGGGGCGCTTTCTCACCCCTCCACTTT. Translated: CASRWGTGGAFSPLHF.

This chain uses TRBV30 with TRBJ2-7; possible D gene TRBD1, 6 bases. The CDR3 is 12 amino acids. Trimming pared 3 bases from V and 3 bases from J, leaving 9 bases between. CDR1 is GTSNPN, CDR2 SVGIG, per germline (reference sequence). CDR3: CAWSLQGYEQYF. The CDR3 coding sequence is TGTGCCTGGAGCCTACAGGGCTACGAGCAGTACTTC.